This entry features one T cell receptor beta chain sequence. The antigen is not known. V was shortened by 5 bases and J by 0 bases, with 8 bases between the two germline ends. Germline loops: CDR1 SGHVS, CDR2 FQNEAQ. The CDR3 is made up of 13 amino acids. It was template switching that added a universal primer site, and there were unique molecular identifiers on the cDNA. From the 5' RACE reads, TCRdb called clonotypes with MiXCR, one entry per CDR3 protein. The repertoire includes some 900,000 distinct CDR3 sequences, over 9% of them detected once, and around 1.6% sits in the top ten. These data are taken from a study of identical twins. General study points: Zero-insertion results could be subject to partial confounding by invariant MAIT and iNKT cells. Sharing of beta out-of-frame sequences by twins showed a weaker excess.

The sample also formed part of further work on yellow fever vaccine responses in identical twins. That paper notes: Reports say the vaccine T cell response in twins looked partly convergent and partly personalized.

Sequenced: PBMCs. V is TRBV7-8 and J is TRBJ2-7; D not certain. The sequence was obtained from a woman aged 18-29 years in good health. The DNA of the CDR3 is TGTGCCAGCAGCGCGGTAGGCTCCTACGAGCAGTACTTC. Its translation: CASSAVGSYEQYF. Full variable domain (remainder filled in from reference TRBV7-8 and TRBJ2-7): GAGVSQSPRYKVAKRGQDVALRCDPISGHVSLFWYQQALGQGPEFLTYFQNEAQLDKSGLPSDRFFAERPEGSVSTLKIQRTQQEDSAVYLCASSAVGSYEQYFGPGTRLTVT.